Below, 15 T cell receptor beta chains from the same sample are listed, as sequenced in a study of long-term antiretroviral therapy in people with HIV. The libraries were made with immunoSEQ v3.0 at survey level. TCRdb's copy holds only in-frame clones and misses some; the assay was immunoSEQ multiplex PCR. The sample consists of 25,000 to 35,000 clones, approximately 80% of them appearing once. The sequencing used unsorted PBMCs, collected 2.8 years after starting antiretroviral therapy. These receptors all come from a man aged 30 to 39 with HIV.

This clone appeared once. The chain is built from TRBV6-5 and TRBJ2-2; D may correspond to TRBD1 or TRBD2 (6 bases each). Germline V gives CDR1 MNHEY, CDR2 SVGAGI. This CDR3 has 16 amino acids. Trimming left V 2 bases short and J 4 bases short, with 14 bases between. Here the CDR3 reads CASSYKGGIGTGELFF. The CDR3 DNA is TGTGCCAGCAGTTACAAAGGGGGGATAGGCACCGGGGAGCTGTTTTTT.

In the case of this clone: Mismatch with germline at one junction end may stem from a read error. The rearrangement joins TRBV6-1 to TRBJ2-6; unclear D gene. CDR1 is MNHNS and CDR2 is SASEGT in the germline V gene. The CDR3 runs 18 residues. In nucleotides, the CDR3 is TGTGCCATCAGTGACCATCGGGTACAGCAAGCTGGGGCCAACGTCCTGACTTTC. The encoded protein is CAISDHRVQQAGANVLTF.

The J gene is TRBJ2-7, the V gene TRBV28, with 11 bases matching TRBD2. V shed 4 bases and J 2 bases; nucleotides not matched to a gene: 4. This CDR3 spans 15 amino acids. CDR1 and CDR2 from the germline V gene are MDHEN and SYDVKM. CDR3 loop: CASSWTSGLPYEQYF. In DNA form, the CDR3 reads TGTGCCAGCAGTTGGACTAGCGGGCTCCCCTACGAGCAGTACTTC.

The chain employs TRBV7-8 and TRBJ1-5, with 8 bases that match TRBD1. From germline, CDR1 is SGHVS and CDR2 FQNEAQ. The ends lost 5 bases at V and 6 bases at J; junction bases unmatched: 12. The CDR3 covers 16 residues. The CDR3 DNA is TGTGCCAGCAGCCCCGGGGCGCAGGGGGCAATTCAGCCCCAGCATTTT. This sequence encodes CASSPGAQGAIQPQHF. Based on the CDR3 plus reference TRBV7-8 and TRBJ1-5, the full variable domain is GAGVSQSPRYKVAKRGQDVALRCDPISGHVSLFWYQQALGQGPEFLTYFQNEAQLDKSGLPSDRFFAERPEGSVSTLKIQRTQQEDSAVYLCASSPGAQGAIQPQHFGDGTRLSIL.

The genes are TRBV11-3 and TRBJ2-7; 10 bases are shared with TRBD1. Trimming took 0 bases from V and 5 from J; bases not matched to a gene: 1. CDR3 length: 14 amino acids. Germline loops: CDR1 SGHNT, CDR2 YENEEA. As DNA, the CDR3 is TGTGCCAGCAGCTTAGATGGGACAGGGGACGAGCAGTACTTC. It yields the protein CASSLDGTGDEQYF.

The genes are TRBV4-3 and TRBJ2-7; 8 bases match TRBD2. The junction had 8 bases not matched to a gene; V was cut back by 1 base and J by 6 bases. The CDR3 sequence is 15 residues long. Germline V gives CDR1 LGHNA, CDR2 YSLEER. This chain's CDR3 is CASSQVRTSILEQYF. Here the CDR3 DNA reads TGCGCCAGCAGCCAAGTCCGGACTAGCATTCTCGAGCAGTACTTC.

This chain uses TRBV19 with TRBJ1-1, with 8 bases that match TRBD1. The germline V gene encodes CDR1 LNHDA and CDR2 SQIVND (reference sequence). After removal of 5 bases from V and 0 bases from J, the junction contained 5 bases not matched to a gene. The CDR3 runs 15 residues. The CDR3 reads CASSRWTGLNTEAFF. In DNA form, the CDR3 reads TGTGCCAGTAGTCGGTGGACAGGGCTGAACACTGAAGCTTTCTTT.

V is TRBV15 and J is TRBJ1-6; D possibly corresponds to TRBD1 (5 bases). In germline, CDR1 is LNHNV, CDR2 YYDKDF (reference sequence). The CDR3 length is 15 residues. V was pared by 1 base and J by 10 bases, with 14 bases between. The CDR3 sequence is CATSRAGDSSSPLHF. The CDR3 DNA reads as TGTGCCACCAGCAGAGCGGGGGACTCTAGCTCACCCCTCCACTTT.

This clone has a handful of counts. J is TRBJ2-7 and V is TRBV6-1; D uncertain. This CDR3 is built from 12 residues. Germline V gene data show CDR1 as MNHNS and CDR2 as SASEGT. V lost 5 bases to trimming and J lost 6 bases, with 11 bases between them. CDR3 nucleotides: TGTGCCAGCAGTAAGATTAGTGGCGAGCAGTACTTC. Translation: CASSKISGEQYF.

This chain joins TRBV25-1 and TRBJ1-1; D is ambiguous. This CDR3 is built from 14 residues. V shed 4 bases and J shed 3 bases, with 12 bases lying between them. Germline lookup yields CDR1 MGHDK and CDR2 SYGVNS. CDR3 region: CASSVLGRDTEAFF. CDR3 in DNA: TGTGCCAGCAGTGTGCTGGGGAGGGACACTGAAGCTTTCTTT.

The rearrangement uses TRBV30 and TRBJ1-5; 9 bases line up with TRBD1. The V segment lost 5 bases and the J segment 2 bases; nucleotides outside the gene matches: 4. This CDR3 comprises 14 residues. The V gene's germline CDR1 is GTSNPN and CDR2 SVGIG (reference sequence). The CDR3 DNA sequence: TGTGCCTGGGGTCGGACAGGGGGCAATCAGCCCCAGCATTTT. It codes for CAWGRTGGNQPQHF.

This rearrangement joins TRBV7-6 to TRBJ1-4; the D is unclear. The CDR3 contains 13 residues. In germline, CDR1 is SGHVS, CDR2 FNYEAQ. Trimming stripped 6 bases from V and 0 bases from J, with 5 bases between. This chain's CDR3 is CASRNATNEKLFF. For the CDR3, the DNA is TGTGCCAGCAGAAATGCAACTAATGAAAAACTGTTTTTT. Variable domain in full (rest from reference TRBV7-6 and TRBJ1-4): GAGVSQSPRYKVTKRGQDVALRCDPISGHVSLYWYRQALGQGPEFLTYFNYEAQQDKSGLPNDRFSAERPEGSISTLTIQRTEQRDSAMYRCASRNATNEKLFFGSGTQLSVL.

The CDR3: CASSRPSQSNQPQHF. In DNA form, the CDR3 reads TGTGCCAGCAGTCGTCCTTCACAGTCCAATCAGCCCCAGCATTTT. This chain connects TRBV6-5 to TRBJ1-5; no reliable D call. The CDR3 totals 15 residues. Trimming took off 5 bases at V and 3 bases at J, with 14 bases between the two ends. CDR1 and CDR2 from the germline V gene are MNHEY and SVGAGI.

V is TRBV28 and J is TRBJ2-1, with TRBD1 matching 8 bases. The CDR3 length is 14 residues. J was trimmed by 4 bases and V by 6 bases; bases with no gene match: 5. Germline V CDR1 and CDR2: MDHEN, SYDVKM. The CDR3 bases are TGTGCCAGCAGGAACAGGGGGTCTTACAATGAGCAGTTCTTC. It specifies CASRNRGSYNEQFF.

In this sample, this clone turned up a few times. The CDR3, as DNA: TGTGCCAGCAGCTTAGCTCCTTACAACTATGGCTACACCTTC. The encoded protein is CASSLAPYNYGYTF. V and J are TRBV7-9 and TRBJ1-2; D unresolved. The length of the CDR3 is 14 residues. Germline CDR1 is SEHNR and CDR2 is FQNEAQ (reference sequence). V was clipped by 0 bases and J by 2 bases, with 7 bases between them.